Each of the 16 T cell receptor beta chains below was sequenced from the same sample in a study of shared clonotypes between healthy human individuals. Assay used: immunoSEQ multiplex PCR; TCRdb lists only in-frame clones, some missing. Altogether some 500,000 clones are present, approximately 94% being singletons, with the ten largest covering under 0.065%. Material for sequencing was naive CD4+ T cells sorted from blood. Subset: CD45RA+ positively selected. The receptors come from a woman aged 30 to 39 in good health.

The chain combines TRBV11-2 with TRBJ1-3; D not resolved. Trimming shortened V by 2 bases and J by 0 bases, and 11 bases separated the two germline ends. There are 16 residues in the CDR3. CDR1 is SGHAT and CDR2 is FQNNGV in the germline V gene. This chain's CDR3 is CASSLNGGFSGNTIYF. As DNA, the CDR3 is TGTGCCAGCAGCTTAAACGGAGGGTTCTCTGGAAACACCATATATTTT. Full variable domain (outside the CDR3, taken from reference TRBV11-2 and TRBJ1-3): EAGVAQSPRYKIIEKRQSVAFWCNPISGHATLYWYQQILGQGPKLLIQFQNNGVVDDSQLPKDRFSAERLKGVDSTLKIQPAKLEDSAVYLCASSLNGGFSGNTIYFGEGSWLTVV.

V gene TRBV28 combines with J gene TRBJ1-2; 9 nucleotides line up with TRBD1. The CDR3 covers 15 residues. Losses at the gene ends were 0 bases for V and 6 bases for J; bases not matched to a gene: 5. CDR1 is MDHEN and CDR2 is SYDVKM in the germline V gene. The CDR3 sequence is CASSLWLQGANGYTF. CDR3 DNA: TGTGCCAGCAGTTTATGGTTACAGGGGGCCAATGGCTACACCTTC.

This clone has a handful of counts. The rearrangement links TRBV4-1 to TRBJ2-2; D not resolved. Looked up from germline, CDR1 is MGHRA and CDR2 is YSYEKL. CDR3 length: 13 residues. V was shortened by 0 bases and J by 7 bases, with 6 bases between the two germline ends. CDR3 sequence: CASSQEVIGELFF. The CDR3 bases are TGCGCCAGCAGCCAAGAGGTCATCGGGGAGCTGTTTTTT.

V gene TRBV29-1 combines with J gene TRBJ1-1, with 8 positions matching TRBD1. There are 13 residues in the CDR3. The V gene's germline CDR1 is SQVTM and CDR2 ANQGSEA. V lost 8 bases to trimming and J lost 3 bases; unmatched junction nucleotides: 8. CDR3 protein: CSFTLQGDTEAFF. The CDR3 DNA follows: TGCAGCTTCACCCTACAGGGGGACACTGAAGCTTTCTTT.

The chain uses TRBV19 and TRBJ1-1; D unclear. The V end was cut by 0 bases, the J end by 6 bases, with 8 bases between. The CDR3 covers 13 residues. CDR1 is LNHDA and CDR2 is SQIVND in the germline V gene (reference sequence). The CDR3 reads CASSIERGAEAFF. CDR3 DNA: TGTGCCAGTAGTATAGAACGGGGAGCTGAAGCTTTCTTT.

For this clone: The sample has other DNA sequences that encode this CDR3 too. This sequence joins TRBV18 and TRBJ2-5; D is undetermined. CDR3 length equals 12 residues. Trimming pared 2 bases from V and 5 bases from J, leaving 6 bases between. Looked up from germline, CDR1 is KGHSH and CDR2 is LQKENI. CDR3: CASSPGRETQYF. CDR3 nucleotides: TGTGCCAGCTCACCAGGGCGGGAGACCCAGTACTTC.

This clone has just a few counts. The chain is built from TRBV23-1 and TRBJ2-7; D remains unclear. TRBV23-1 is marked as an open reading frame, function uncertain. This CDR3 is 17 amino acids long. With 2 bases removed from V and 3 bases from J, the gap between germline ends came to 20 bases. CDR3 in DNA: TGCGCCAGCAGTCAAGATGACGGCAGGCCAGAATACTACGAGCAGTACTTC. Translated: CASSQDDGRPEYYEQYF.

The rearrangement links TRBV12-5 to TRBJ2-1; TRBD1 matches at 9 bases. This CDR3 is built from 15 residues. Germline lookup yields CDR1 LGHNT and CDR2 FRNRAP. Trimming removed 0 bases from V and 6 bases from J; junction bases left unmatched: 3. This chain's CDR3 is CASGLVRTGVNEQFF. CDR3 sequence (DNA): TGTGCTAGTGGTTTGGTAAGGACAGGGGTCAATGAGCAGTTCTTC.

The CDR3 DNA follows: TGTGCCAGCAGTTCACAGGGGCGCCCTAACTATGGCTACACCTTC. Encoded protein: CASSSQGRPNYGYTF. The V gene is TRBV28, the J gene TRBJ1-2, with 7 bases lining up with TRBD1. Germline CDR1 reads MDHEN; CDR2 reads SYDVKM. V was pared by 4 bases and J by 0 bases, with 5 bases of the junction left unmatched. The CDR3 contains 15 residues.

The rearrangement joins TRBV5-4 to TRBJ2-2; 8 bases line up with TRBD2. The CDR3 is 15 residues long. V lost 0 bases to trimming and J lost 3 bases; unmatched junction nucleotides: 1. Germline loops: CDR1 SGHNT, CDR2 YYREEE (reference sequence). The chain's CDR3 is CASSLGGRHTGELFF. CDR3 in DNA: TGTGCCAGCAGCTTGGGCGGGAGGCACACCGGGGAGCTGTTTTTT.

The CDR3 nucleotides read TGTGCCAGTAAGAAGGGTTCCGAGCAGTACTTC. It specifies CASKKGSEQYF. V gene TRBV19 combines with J gene TRBJ2-7; D remains ambiguous. Trimming stripped 7 bases from V and 6 bases from J, with 10 bases between. Looked up from germline, CDR1 is LNHDA and CDR2 is SQIVND (reference sequence). The length of the CDR3 is 11 residues.

This sequence joins TRBV20-1 and TRBJ2-5, with D uncertain. V gave up 0 bases and J gave up 7 bases, with 6 bases separating them. Germline V lookup: CDR1 DFQATT, CDR2 SNEGSKA (reference sequence). CDR3 length: 11 residues. The CDR3 here is CSARDVGTQYF. In DNA, the CDR3 is TGCAGTGCTAGAGATGTGGGGACCCAGTACTTC.

The chain recombines TRBV5-1 with TRBJ1-3; D unresolved. Trimming cost V 0 bases and J 0 bases, with 10 bases left between them. CDR1 is SGHRS, CDR2 YFSETQ, per germline. The CDR3 loop spans 16 amino acids. DNA of the CDR3: TGCGCCAGCAGCTTGGCTCAGACGAGCTCTGGAAACACCATATATTTT. Translating it yields CASSLAQTSSGNTIYF.

V usage is TRBV6-5 and J usage is TRBJ2-7, with unresolved D. Germline V CDR1 and CDR2: MNHEY, SVGAGI. Trimming cost V 4 bases and J 4 bases, with 14 bases left between them. The CDR3 runs 14 residues. The CDR3 nucleotides are TGTGCCAGCAGTTCTCCTAGTCTTCGATACGAGCAGTACTTC. Translated, it gives CASSSPSLRYEQYF.

This chain connects TRBV28 to TRBJ2-1; TRBD2 matches 8 bases. The CDR3 loop spans 16 amino acids. V lost 6 bases, J lost 2 bases, and 9 bases stayed unmatched. CDR1 is MDHEN and CDR2 is SYDVKM in the germline V gene. The CDR3 sequence is CASSQLSGTTYNEQFF. In DNA form, the CDR3 reads TGTGCCAGCAGCCAGCTTAGCGGGACGACCTACAATGAGCAGTTCTTC.

The rearrangement links TRBV7-9 to TRBJ2-5; 7 bases fit TRBD2. The J call may be incorrect, as the DNA end agrees better with TRBJ2-7. This CDR3 region has 14 residues. CDR1 and CDR2 (germline): SEHNR, FQNEAQ (reference sequence). CDR3 coding DNA: TGTGCCAGCAGCCAAAGCGGGGCCCCCTACGAGCAGTACTTC. It specifies CASSQSGAPYEQYF.